This TCR beta chain was identified in a study of blood T cell repertoires in COVID-19. This clone was recorded a few times. CDR3 length equals 13 residues. J lost 10 bases, V lost 2 bases, and 6 bases had no gene match. Germline V gene sequence: CDR1 SEHNR, CDR2 FQNEAQ (reference sequence). The method was immunoSEQ multiplex PCR; TCRdb's version includes in-frame clones alone and lacks a portion of them. The sample consists of 150,000 or so clones, roughly 90% of them appearing once. This chain links TRBV7-9 with TRBJ1-1; the match to TRBD1 covers 8 bases. The source of this sequence is a man aged 60 to 75 with active or convalescent COVID-19. Sequencing used peripheral blood. The DNA of the CDR3 is TGTGCCAGCAGCTTACCAGGGGGCGTTAGAGCTTTCTTT. Amino acid sequence: CASSLPGGVRAFF.